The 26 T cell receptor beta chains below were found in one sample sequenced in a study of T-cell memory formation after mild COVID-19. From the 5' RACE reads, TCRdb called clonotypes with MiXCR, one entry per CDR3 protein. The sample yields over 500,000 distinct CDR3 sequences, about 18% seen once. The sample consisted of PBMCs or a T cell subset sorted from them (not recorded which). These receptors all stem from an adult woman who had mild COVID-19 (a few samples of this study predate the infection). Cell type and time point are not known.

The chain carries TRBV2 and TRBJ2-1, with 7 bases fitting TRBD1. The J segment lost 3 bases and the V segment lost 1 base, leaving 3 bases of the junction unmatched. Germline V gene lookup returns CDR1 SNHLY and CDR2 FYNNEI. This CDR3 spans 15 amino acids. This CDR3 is CASSEVPGGYNEQFF. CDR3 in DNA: TGTGCCAGCAGTGAAGTTCCAGGGGGCTACAATGAGCAGTTCTTC.

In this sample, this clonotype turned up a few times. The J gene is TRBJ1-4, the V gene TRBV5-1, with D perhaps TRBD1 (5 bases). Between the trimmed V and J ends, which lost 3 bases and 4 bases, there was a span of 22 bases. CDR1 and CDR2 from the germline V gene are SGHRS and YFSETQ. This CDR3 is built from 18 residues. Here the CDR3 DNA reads TGCGCCAGCAGCTCCGCCGCGGGGCCGGGGATTCTTAATGAAAAACTGTTTTTT. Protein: CASSSAAGPGILNEKLFF.

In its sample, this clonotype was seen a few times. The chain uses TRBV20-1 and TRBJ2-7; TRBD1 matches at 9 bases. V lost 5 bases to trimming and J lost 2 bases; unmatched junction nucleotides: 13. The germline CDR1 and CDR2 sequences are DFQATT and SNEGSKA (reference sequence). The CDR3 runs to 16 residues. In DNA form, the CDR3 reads TGCAGTGCTGCCGCGCGATTAGGGACAGGGCCCTACGAGCAGTACTTC. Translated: CSAAARLGTGPYEQYF.

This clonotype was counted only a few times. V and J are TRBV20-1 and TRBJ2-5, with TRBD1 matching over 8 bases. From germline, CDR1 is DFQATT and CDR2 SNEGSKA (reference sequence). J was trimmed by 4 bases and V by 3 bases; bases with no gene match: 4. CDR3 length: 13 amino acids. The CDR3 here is CSASSGGAETQYF. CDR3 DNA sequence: TGCAGTGCTAGCTCAGGGGGCGCAGAGACCCAGTACTTC.

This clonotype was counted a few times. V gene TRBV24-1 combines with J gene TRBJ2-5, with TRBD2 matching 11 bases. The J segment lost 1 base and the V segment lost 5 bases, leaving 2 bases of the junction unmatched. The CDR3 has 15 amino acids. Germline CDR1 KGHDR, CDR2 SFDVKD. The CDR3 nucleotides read TGTGCCACCAGTGCCCTAGCGGGGGGCCAAGAGACCCAGTACTTC. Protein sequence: CATSALAGGQETQYF.

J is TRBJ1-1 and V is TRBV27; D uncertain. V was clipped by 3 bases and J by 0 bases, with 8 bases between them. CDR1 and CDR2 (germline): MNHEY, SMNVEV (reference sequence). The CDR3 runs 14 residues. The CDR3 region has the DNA TGTGCCAGCAGTTTTTCGACCATGAACACTGAAGCTTTCTTT. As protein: CASSFSTMNTEAFF.

CDR3: CASSDDPRSYNEQFF. As DNA, the CDR3 is TGTGCCAGCAGTGACGACCCTCGCTCCTACAATGAGCAGTTCTTC. The chain combines TRBV6-1 with TRBJ2-1; D gene unclear. CDR3 length equals 15 residues. Germline V gives CDR1 MNHNS, CDR2 SASEGT. V lost 3 bases, J lost 0 bases, and 9 bases lay in between.

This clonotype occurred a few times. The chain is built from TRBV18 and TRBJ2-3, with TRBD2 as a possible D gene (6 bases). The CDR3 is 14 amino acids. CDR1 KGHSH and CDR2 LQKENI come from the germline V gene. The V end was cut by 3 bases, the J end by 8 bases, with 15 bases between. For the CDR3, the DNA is TGTGCCAGCTCACCCGGACTAACGGAAGGTACGCAGTATTTT. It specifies CASSPGLTEGTQYF.

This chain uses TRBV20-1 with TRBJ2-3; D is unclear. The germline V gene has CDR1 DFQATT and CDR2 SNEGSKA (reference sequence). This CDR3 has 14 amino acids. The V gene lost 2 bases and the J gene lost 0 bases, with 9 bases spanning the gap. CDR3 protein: CSARRRSSTDTQYF. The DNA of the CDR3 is TGCAGTGCTAGACGCAGGTCTAGCACAGATACGCAGTATTTT.

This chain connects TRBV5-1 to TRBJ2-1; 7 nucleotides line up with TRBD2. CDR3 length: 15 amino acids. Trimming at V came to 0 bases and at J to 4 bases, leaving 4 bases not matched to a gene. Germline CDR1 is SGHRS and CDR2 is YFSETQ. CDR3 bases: TGCGCCAGCAGCTTGGGGAGCGGGGAATACAATGAGCAGTTCTTC. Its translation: CASSLGSGEYNEQFF.

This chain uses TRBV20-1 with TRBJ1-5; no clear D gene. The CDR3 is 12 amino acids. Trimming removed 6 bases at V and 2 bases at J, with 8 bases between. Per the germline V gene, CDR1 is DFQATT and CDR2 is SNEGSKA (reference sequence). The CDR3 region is CSAGVGNQPQHF. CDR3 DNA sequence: TGCAGTGCCGGAGTTGGCAATCAGCCCCAGCATTTT.

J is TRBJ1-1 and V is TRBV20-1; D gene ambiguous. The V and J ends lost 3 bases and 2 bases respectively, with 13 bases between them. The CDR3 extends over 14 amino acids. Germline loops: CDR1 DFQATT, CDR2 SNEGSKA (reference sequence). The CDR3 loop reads CSARKGQRNTEAFF. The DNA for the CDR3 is TGCAGTGCTAGGAAGGGCCAGAGAAACACTGAAGCTTTCTTT.

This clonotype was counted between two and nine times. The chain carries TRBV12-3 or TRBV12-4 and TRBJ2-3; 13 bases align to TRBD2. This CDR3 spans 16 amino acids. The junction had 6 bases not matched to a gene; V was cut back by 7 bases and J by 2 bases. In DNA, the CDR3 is TGTGCCAGCAACCCGGGACTAGCGGGGACCACAGATACGCAGTATTTT. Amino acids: CASNPGLAGTTDTQYF.

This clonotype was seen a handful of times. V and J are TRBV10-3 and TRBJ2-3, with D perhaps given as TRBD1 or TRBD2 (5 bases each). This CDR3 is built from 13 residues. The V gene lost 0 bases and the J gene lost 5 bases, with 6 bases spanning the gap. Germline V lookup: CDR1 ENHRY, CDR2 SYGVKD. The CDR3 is CAISESGRDTQYF. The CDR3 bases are TGTGCCATCAGTGAGTCGGGACGAGATACGCAGTATTTT.

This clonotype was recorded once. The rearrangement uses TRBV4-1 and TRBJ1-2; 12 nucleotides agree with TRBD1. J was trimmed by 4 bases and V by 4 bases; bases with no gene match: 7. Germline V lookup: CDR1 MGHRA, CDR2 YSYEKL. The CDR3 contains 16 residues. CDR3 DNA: TGCGCCAGCAGCCCTCGAGGGACAGGGGGCCCCTATGGCTACACCTTC. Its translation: CASSPRGTGGPYGYTF.

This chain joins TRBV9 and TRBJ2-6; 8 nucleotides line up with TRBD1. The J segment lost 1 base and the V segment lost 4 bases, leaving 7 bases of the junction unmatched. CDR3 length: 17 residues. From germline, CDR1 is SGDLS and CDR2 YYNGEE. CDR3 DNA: TGTGCCAGCAGCCCCCGGGACAGGCCATCTGGGGCCAACGTCCTGACTTTC. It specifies CASSPRDRPSGANVLTF.

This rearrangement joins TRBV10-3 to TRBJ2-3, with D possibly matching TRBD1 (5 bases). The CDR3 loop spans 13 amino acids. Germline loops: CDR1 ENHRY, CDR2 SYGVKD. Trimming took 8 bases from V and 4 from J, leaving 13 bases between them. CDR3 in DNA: TGTGCCATCTCAAGGGGCACCCCAGATACGCAGTATTTT. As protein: CAISRGTPDTQYF.

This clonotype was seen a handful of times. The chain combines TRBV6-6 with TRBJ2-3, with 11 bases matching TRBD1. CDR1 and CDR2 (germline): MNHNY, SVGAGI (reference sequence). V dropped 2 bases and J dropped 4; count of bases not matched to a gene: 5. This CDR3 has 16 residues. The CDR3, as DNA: TGTGCCAGCAGTTACGGGGGACAGGGGGTGTCAGATACGCAGTATTTT. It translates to CASSYGGQGVSDTQYF.

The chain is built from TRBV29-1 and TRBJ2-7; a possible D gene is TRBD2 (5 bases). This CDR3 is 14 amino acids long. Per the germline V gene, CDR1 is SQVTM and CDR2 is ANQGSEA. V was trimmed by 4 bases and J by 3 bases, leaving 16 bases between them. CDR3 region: CSVAGIQASYEQYF. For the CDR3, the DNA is TGCAGCGTTGCCGGGATCCAGGCCAGCTACGAGCAGTACTTC.

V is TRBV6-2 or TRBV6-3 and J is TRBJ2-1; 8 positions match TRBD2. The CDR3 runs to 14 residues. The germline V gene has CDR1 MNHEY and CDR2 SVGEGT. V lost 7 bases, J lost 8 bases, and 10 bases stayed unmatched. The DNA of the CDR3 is TGTGCCAGCAAGGACGACGGGAGGGGACATGAGCAGTTCTTC. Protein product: CASKDDGRGHEQFF.

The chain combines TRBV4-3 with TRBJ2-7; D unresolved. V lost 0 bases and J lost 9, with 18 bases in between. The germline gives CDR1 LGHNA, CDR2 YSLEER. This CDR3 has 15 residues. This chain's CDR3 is CASSQDQDGPRRQYF. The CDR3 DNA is TGCGCCAGCAGCCAAGATCAAGACGGTCCACGCCGGCAGTACTTC.

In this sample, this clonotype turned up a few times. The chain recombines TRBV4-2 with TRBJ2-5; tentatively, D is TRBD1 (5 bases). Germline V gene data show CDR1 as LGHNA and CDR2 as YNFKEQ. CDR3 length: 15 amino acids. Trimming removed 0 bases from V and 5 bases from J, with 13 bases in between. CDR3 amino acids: CASSQEVWGPETQYF. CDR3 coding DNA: TGTGCCAGCAGCCAAGAGGTCTGGGGCCCGGAGACCCAGTACTTC.

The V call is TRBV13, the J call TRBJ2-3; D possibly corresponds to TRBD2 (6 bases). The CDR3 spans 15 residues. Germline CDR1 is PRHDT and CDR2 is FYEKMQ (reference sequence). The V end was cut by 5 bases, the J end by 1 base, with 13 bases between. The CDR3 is CASSGAGTGTDTQYF. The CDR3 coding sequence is TGTGCCAGCAGCGGGGCCGGGACTGGCACAGATACGCAGTATTTT.

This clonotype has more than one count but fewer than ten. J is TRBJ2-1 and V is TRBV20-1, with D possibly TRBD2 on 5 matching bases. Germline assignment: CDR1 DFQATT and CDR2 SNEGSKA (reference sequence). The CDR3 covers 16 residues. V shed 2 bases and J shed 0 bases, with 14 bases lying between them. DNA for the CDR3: TGCAGTGCTAGACCTTTTAGCGAGAGCTCCTACAATGAGCAGTTCTTC. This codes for CSARPFSESSYNEQFF.

CDR3 amino acids: CASSPIEGGPNEQFF. The CDR3 DNA reads TGTGCCAGCAGTCCAATAGAGGGAGGGCCGAATGAGCAGTTCTTC. V gene TRBV12-3 or TRBV12-4 combines with J gene TRBJ2-1, with 7 bases lining up with TRBD2. V trimming: 5 bases; J trimming: 7 bases; junction bases outside the gene matches: 11. This CDR3 contains 15 residues.

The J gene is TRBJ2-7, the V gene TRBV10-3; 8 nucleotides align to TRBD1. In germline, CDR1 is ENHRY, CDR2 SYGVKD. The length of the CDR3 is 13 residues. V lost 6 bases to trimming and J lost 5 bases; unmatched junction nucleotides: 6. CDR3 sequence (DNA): TGTGCCATCAGGGATGGACAGGGCGACGAGCAGTACTTC. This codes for CAIRDGQGDEQYF.